This T cell receptor (beta chain) was documented in a study of shared clonotypes between healthy human individuals. Study findings and constraints: In contrast to clonotypes shared by all four donors, non-shared clonotypes had lower generation probabilities.

Turning to this clone: Its antigen is unidentified.

J lost 7 bases, V lost 1 base, and 10 bases had no gene match. Germline lookup yields CDR1 MGHDK and CDR2 SYGVNS. This CDR3 spans 15 amino acids. Produced via immunoSEQ multiplex PCR; TCRdb's table is partial and in-frame only. The sample lists some 1.1 million clones; about 72% were seen once. The sample taken for sequencing was memory CD4+ T cells from PBMCs. The sample's subset: CD45RA-negative fraction. The source is a man aged 18 to 30 in good health. Some clones in this sample may be carry-over from other donors' samples. This chain joins TRBV25-1 and TRBJ2-7, with 7 nucleotides matching TRBD1. In DNA, the CDR3 is TGTGCCAGCAGTGAATCGAGACAGGGTTTGGGGGAGCAGTACTTC. Amino acid sequence: CASSESRQGLGEQYF.